The 16 T cell receptor beta chains below come from one sample, sequenced in a study of technical replicates of blood from a handful of donors (dated by TCRdb to the late 2010s). The library came from the immunoSEQ multiplex PCR assay. TCRdb stores this immuneACCESS table with in-frame sequences only. Part of the clones is absent; in the studies checked, under half of the shortfall reflects unresolved V genes, and no reason is known for the rest. The sample profile shows 85,000 to 100,000 clones; roughly 94% of them were found once. Of the sample, around 0.25% falls within the top ten clones. Sequenced input: T cells isolated from PBMCs. The receptors originated from a human donor in good health.

The gene calls are TRBV13 and TRBJ1-2; possible D gene TRBD1, 6 bases. The germline V gene encodes CDR1 PRHDT and CDR2 FYEKMQ (reference sequence). There are 14 residues in the CDR3. Deletions cut 2 bases from V and 6 bases from J, with 13 bases between. Here the CDR3 reads CASSLRTVGHGYTF. The CDR3 region has the DNA TGTGCCAGCAGCTTACGGACAGTAGGTCATGGCTACACCTTC.

The chain links TRBV5-1 to TRBJ1-4, with TRBD1 matching over 10 bases. The CDR3 is 14 residues long. The germline gives CDR1 SGHRS, CDR2 YFSETQ. The ends lost 4 bases at V and 8 bases at J; junction bases unmatched: 5. CDR3 sequence reads: CASSIRGQGEKLFF. CDR3 coding DNA: TGCGCCAGCAGCATTCGGGGACAGGGGGAAAAACTGTTTTTT.

This chain connects TRBV6-5 to TRBJ1-1; possible D gene TRBD1, 5 bases. Germline CDR1 reads MNHEY; CDR2 reads SVGAGI. The germline V and J ends were trimmed by 0 bases and 1 base, with 9 bases remaining between them. CDR3 length: 15 amino acids. The CDR3 protein is CASSYSRVPNTEAFF. In DNA, the CDR3 is TGTGCCAGCAGTTACTCCAGGGTTCCGAACACTGAAGCTTTCTTT.

The chain has TRBV5-4 and TRBJ2-1, with 11 bases identical to TRBD2. V gave up 2 bases and J gave up 5 bases; unmatched junction bases: 15. The CDR3 sequence is 19 residues long. Germline V lookup: CDR1 SGHNT, CDR2 YYREEE (reference sequence). Here the CDR3 reads CASSFNPELLAGVDNEQFF. The CDR3 DNA is TGTGCCAGCAGCTTCAACCCCGAGTTACTAGCGGGAGTTGACAATGAGCAGTTCTTC.

This rearrangement joins TRBV5-6 to TRBJ1-1; D is unresolved. Germline V gives CDR1 SGHDT, CDR2 YYEEEE. The germline V and J ends were trimmed by 0 bases and 1 base, with 7 bases remaining between them. The CDR3 is made up of 14 amino acids. CDR3 sequence: CASSLDGGNTEAFF. The CDR3 bases are TGTGCCAGCAGCTTGGATGGAGGGAACACTGAAGCTTTCTTT.

The sample holds one count of this clone. This chain connects TRBV18 to TRBJ2-7; D call uncertain. This CDR3 contains 14 residues. Trimming pared 6 bases from V and 2 bases from J, leaving 14 bases between. Germline assignment: CDR1 KGHSH and CDR2 LQKENI. DNA of the CDR3: TGTGCCAGCTCCCTTGGTGGGCCTGCCTACGAGCAGTACTTC. This codes for CASSLGGPAYEQYF.

The rearrangement uses TRBV13 and TRBJ2-7; TRBD1 aligns across 9 bases. The CDR3 loop spans 17 amino acids. Germline CDR1 reads PRHDT; CDR2 reads FYEKMQ (reference sequence). Trimming removed 5 bases from V and 3 bases from J; junction bases left unmatched: 14. The CDR3 DNA follows: TGTGCCAGCAGCCCGACGGTACCGGGACAGGGTCTCTACGAGCAGTACTTC. Protein product: CASSPTVPGQGLYEQYF. Full variable domain (rest looked up from reference TRBV13 and TRBJ2-7): AAGVIQSPRHLIKEKRETATLKCYPIPRHDTVYWYQQGPGQDPQFLISFYEKMQSDKGSIPDRFSAQQFSDYHSELNMSSLELGDSALYFCASSPTVPGQGLYEQYFGPGTRLTVT.

The V and J genes are TRBV18 and TRBJ2-7, with unresolved D. CDR1 and CDR2 (germline): KGHSH, LQKENI. This CDR3 has 12 amino acids. The V end lost 6 bases, the J end lost 0 bases, and 6 bases lay between the germline ends. Here the CDR3 reads CASSADSYEQYF. CDR3 DNA: TGTGCCAGCTCGGCCGACTCCTACGAGCAGTACTTC.

The J gene is TRBJ2-5, the V gene TRBV5-1, with TRBD1 matching 8 bases. The V and J ends lost 5 bases and 5 bases, in that order; junction bases with no gene match: 5. CDR3 length: 13 residues. Germline-derived CDR1 and CDR2 are SGHRS and YFSETQ. As DNA, the CDR3 is TGCGCCAGCAGAGCGGACAGGGCGGAGACCCAGTACTTC. Protein product: CASRADRAETQYF. Filled out from reference TRBV5-1 and TRBJ2-5, the complete variable domain reads KAGVTQTPRYLIKTRGQQVTLSCSPISGHRSVSWYQQTPGQGLQFLFEYFSETQRNKGNFPGRFSGRQFSNSRSEMNVSTLELGDSALYLCASRADRAETQYFGPGTRLLVL.

This clone was seen a single time. V gene TRBV5-4 combines with J gene TRBJ1-2; D is uncertain. Germline loops: CDR1 SGHNT, CDR2 YYREEE (reference sequence). The CDR3 contains 13 residues. Trimming removed 6 bases from V and 4 bases from J, with 13 bases in between. CDR3 loop: CASNMGGSYGYTF. CDR3 bases: TGTGCCAGCAACATGGGAGGGAGCTATGGCTACACCTTC.

CDR3 nucleotides: TGTGCCAGCAGCCAGCGCTCTGGGGGACTAGCGGGATCCTACGAGCAGTACTTC. Protein: CASSQRSGGLAGSYEQYF. V and J are TRBV4-2 and TRBJ2-7, with 13 bases that match TRBD2. This CDR3 has 18 residues. In germline, CDR1 is LGHNA, CDR2 YNFKEQ. Trimming removed 3 bases from V and 1 base from J; junction bases left unmatched: 9.

V is TRBV6-1 and J is TRBJ2-5; D unresolved. The CDR3 consists of 15 residues. V was pared by 4 bases and J by 2 bases, with 14 bases between. Germline loops: CDR1 MNHNS, CDR2 SASEGT. As DNA, the CDR3 is TGTGCCAGCAGTGTAGATGGTCAGCGACAAGAGACCCAGTACTTC. It is translated as CASSVDGQRQETQYF.

This chain links TRBV30 with TRBJ2-3; D may be TRBD1 (8 bases). Trimming took off 7 bases at V and 2 bases at J, with 19 bases between the two ends. The CDR3 length is 15 residues. CDR1 and CDR2 from the germline V gene are GTSNPN and SVGIG (reference sequence). As DNA, the CDR3 is TGTGCCTTAGCTTACAGGGGGGGGTCCACAGATACGCAGTATTTT. Translating gives CALAYRGGSTDTQYF.

The V and J genes are TRBV6-1 and TRBJ2-7; 8 bases are a match to TRBD1. Unmatched junction bases numbered 4, after V lost 2 bases and J lost 4 bases. Germline loops: CDR1 MNHNS, CDR2 SASEGT. This CDR3 region has 14 residues. The CDR3 DNA sequence: TGTGCCAGCAGTGAATTCGGACAGGGTTACGAGCAGTACTTC. This gives the protein CASSEFGQGYEQYF.

The V gene is TRBV6-6, the J gene TRBJ1-3; 11 bases fit TRBD1. The germline V gene encodes CDR1 MNHNY and CDR2 SVGAGI (reference sequence). J was trimmed by 8 bases and V by 5 bases; bases with no gene match: 5. The CDR3 consists of 14 residues. The CDR3 sequence is CASSRPGQGDTIYF. The CDR3 DNA follows: TGTGCCAGCAGTAGGCCGGGACAGGGGGACACCATATATTTT.

This chain joins TRBV7-2 and TRBJ1-1, with unresolved D. The CDR3 is 15 amino acids. Looked up from germline, CDR1 is SGHTA and CDR2 is FQGNSA. The V and J ends lost 6 bases and 5 bases respectively, with 19 bases between them. The CDR3 sequence is CASSFFQVGETEAFF. The CDR3 DNA reads TGTGCCAGCAGTTTCTTCCAGGTTGGGGAGACTGAAGCTTTCTTT.